This TCR beta chain was identified in a study of T cell repertoires in cytomegalovirus infection. Study background: Both a matching HLA type and CMV infection were indicated by public TCR beta signatures.

Via MiXCR, TCRdb re-called the reads, giving one row per CDR3 protein. The sample has hundreds of thousands of distinct CDR3 sequences; approximately 11% are singletons. Notes on this clonotype: The antigen remains undetermined.

Study-level findings and limits: Accumulated public TCR beta family frequency recognized individuals carrying CMV together with the relevant HLA. HLA-C-restricted CMV-specific TCR beta clonotypes were dominant in the ex vivo response.

CDR3 size: 15 residues. V lost 2 bases, J lost 2 bases, and 12 bases lay in between. Germline values: CDR1 SGHAT, CDR2 FQNNGV. The sample consisted of PBMCs. The chain employs TRBV11-2 and TRBJ2-5; possible D gene TRBD1, 6 bases. This sequence was found in a human donor in good health (CMV status not recorded). Some clones in this sample may be carry-over from other donors' samples. The CDR3 DNA is TGTGCCAGCAGCTTATGGGACATGGGGCAAGAGACCCAGTACTTC. It codes for CASSLWDMGQETQYF.